This passage covers 5 T cell receptor beta chains from one sample sequenced in a study of T cells in Graves' hyperthyroidism and ophthalmopathy. Amplified regions were TCR beta CDR3 sequences from RNA transcripts. Initially, a first-round RT-PCR of the TCR CDR3 employed the HTBI primer set. TCRdb called the multiplex PCR reads again in MiXCR, with one record for every CDR3 protein. The sample holds around 350,000 distinct CDR3 sequences, approximately 15% seen once. Input material: blood. These receptors all come from a woman younger than 30 with Graves' hyperthyroidism that later progressed to Graves' ophthalmopathy.

The chain carries TRBV20-1 and TRBJ2-1; 10 nucleotides agree with TRBD1. CDR1 DFQATT and CDR2 SNEGSKA come from the germline V gene (reference sequence). The V and J ends lost 2 bases and 5 bases, in that order; junction bases with no gene match: 6. This CDR3 region has 15 residues. This CDR3 is CSARKGGQGNNEQFF. The CDR3 bases are TGCAGTGCTAGAAAGGGGGGACAGGGGAACAATGAGCAGTTCTTC.

This clonotype was counted only a few times. The junction shows a germline mismatch at one end, possibly a read error. The gene calls are TRBV7-9 and TRBJ2-1; 10 bases line up with TRBD2. CDR1 and CDR2 from the germline V gene are SEHNR and FQNEAQ (reference sequence). This CDR3 is built from 20 residues. The CDR3 nucleotides read TGTGCCAGCAGCCCCAGATACCCGGGACTAGCGAGAGTCTCCCACAATGAGCAGTTCTTC. Translating gives CASSPRYPGLARVSHNEQFF.

The chain couples TRBV20-1 to TRBJ2-3; weak D call: TRBD2 (5 bases). Germline CDR1 is DFQATT and CDR2 is SNEGSKA (reference sequence). V lost 4 bases, J lost 0 bases, and 11 bases lay in between. The CDR3 is 14 amino acids. DNA of the CDR3: TGCAGTGCTATGGGTTCGGGGAGCACAGATACGCAGTATTTT. Translated: CSAMGSGSTDTQYF.

This clonotype was observed a few times. The chain recombines TRBV12-3 or TRBV12-4 with TRBJ2-7; 8 nucleotides align to TRBD1. The CDR3 runs 13 residues. V trimming: 7 bases; J trimming: 7 bases; junction bases outside the gene matches: 9. The CDR3 here is CASTPGQGWEQYF. The CDR3 region has the DNA TGTGCCAGCACCCCCGGACAGGGCTGGGAGCAGTACTTC.

This chain connects TRBV6-1 to TRBJ1-1, with 7 bases that match TRBD1. Germline lookup yields CDR1 MNHNS and CDR2 SASEGT. There are 15 residues in the CDR3. The V segment lost 1 base and the J segment 2 bases; nucleotides outside the gene matches: 4. The CDR3 DNA is TGTGCCAGCAGTGAAGTGGGGACAGCCAACACTGAAGCTTTCTTT. It specifies CASSEVGTANTEAFF.